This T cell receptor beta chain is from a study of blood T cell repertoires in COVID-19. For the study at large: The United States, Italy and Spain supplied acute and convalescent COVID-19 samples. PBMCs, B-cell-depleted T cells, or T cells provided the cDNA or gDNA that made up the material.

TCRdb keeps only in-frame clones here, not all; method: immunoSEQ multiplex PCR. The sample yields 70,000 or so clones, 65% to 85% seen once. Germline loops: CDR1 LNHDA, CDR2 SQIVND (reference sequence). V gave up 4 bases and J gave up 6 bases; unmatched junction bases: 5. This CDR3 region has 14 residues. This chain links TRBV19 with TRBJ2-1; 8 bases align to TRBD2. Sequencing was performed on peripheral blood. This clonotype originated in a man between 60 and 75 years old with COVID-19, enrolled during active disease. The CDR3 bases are TGTGCCAGTAGTACGGGACTAGTGATCAATGAGCAGTTCTTC. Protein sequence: CASSTGLVINEQFF.